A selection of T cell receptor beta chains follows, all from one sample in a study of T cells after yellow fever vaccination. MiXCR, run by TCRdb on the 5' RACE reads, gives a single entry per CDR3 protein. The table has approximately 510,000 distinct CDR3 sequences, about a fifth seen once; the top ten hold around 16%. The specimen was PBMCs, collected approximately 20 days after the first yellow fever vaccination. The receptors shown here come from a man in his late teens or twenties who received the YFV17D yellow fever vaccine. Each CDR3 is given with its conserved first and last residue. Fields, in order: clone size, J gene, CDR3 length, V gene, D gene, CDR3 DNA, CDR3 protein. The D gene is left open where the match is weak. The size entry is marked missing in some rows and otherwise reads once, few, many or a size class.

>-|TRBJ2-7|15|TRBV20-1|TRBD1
TGCAGTGCTAGAGAAGGGGGACAGGGAAACTACGAGCAGTACTTC
CSAREGGQGNYEQYF
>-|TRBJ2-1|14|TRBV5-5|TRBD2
TGTGCCAGCAGCTTTGGACCATCTAGCGGGGGAGGGTTCTTC
CASSFGPSSGGGFF
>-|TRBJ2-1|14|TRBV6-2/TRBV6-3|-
TGTGCCATCTCACAGGGATACTCCTACAATGAGCAGTTCTTC
CAISQGYSYNEQFF
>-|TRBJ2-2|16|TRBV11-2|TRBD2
TGTGCCAGCAGCTCCCACGGGGGTCTAGCGGGCGGGGAGCTGTTTTTT
CASSSHGGLAGGELFF
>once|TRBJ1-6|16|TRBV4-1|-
TGCGCCAGCAGCCAAGGGGACTGGTCCTATAATTCACCCCTCCACTTT
CASSQGDWSYNSPLHF
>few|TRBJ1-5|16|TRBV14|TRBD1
TGTGCCAGCAGCCGAACCGGGACAGCCCCTGATCAGCCCCAGCATTTT
CASSRTGTAPDQPQHF
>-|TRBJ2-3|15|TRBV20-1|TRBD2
TGCAGTGCTAGAGATCCCCAGCGGGGCCCAGATACGCAGTATTTT
CSARDPQRGPDTQYF
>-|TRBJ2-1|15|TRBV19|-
TGTGCCAGTAGTATTCTCGGGGCCGTATACAATGAGCAGTTCTTC
CASSILGAVYNEQFF
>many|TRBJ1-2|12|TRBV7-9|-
TGTGCCAGCAGCCCCAACTACGATGGCTACACCTTC
CASSPNYDGYTF
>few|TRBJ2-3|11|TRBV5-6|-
TGTGCCAGCAGCTTCCGATTATTTTGGGATTTT
CASSFRLFWDF
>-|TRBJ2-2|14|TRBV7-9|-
TGTGCCAGCAGCAAGGACAGGAACACCGGGGAGCTGTTTTTT
CASSKDRNTGELFF
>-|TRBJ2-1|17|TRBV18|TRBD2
TGTGCCAGCTCACCCCCGGTAGCGGGGGGGTCCTACAATGAGCAGTTCTTC
CASSPPVAGGSYNEQFF
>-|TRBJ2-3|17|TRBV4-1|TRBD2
TGCGCCAGCAGCCAAGAGTGGAGCGGGGGGGCTGCAGATACGCAGTATTTT
CASSQEWSGGAADTQYF
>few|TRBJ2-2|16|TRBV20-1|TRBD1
TGCAGTGCAACGCCGTGGGACAGGGGTGAGGCCGGGGAGCTGTTTTTT
CSATPWDRGEAGELFF
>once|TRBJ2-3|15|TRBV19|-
TGTGCCAGTAAATGGGGCCGCGGCAGCACAGATACGCAGTATTTT
CASKWGRGSTDTQYF
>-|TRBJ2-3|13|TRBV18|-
TGTGCCAGCTCGGGACGGGACACAGATACGCAGTATTTT
CASSGRDTDTQYF
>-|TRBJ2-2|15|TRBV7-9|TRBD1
TGTGCCAACAAGCCCGGGACAGAGAACACCGGGGAGCTGTTTTTT
CANKPGTENTGELFF
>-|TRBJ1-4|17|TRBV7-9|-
TGTGCCAGCAGCTTAAGCTCCTTGGCCCGCCCGCGGGAAAAACTGTTTTTT
CASSLSSLARPREKLFF
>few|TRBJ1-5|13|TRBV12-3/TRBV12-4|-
TGTGCCAGCAGTGGGGGCGAGCATCAGCCCCAGCATTTT
CASSGGEHQPQHF
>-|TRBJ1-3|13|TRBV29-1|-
TGCAGCGCTCGGACGGACTCTGGAAACACCATATATTTT
CSARTDSGNTIYF
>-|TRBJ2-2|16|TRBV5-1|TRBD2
TGCGCCAGCAGGGACACTGAGCGGGGCGGCACCGGGGAGCTGTTTTTT
CASRDTERGGTGELFF
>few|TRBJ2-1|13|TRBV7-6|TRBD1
TGTGCCACTCGACAGGGGTCCTACAATGAGCAGTTCTTC
CATRQGSYNEQFF
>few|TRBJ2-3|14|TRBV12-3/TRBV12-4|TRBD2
TGTGCCAGCTCCTCCGGGGAGGGCAGGGATACGCAGTATTTT
CASSSGEGRDTQYF
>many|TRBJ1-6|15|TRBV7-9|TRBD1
TGTGCCAGCAGCTACTTGGGACAGGGGAATTCACCCCTCCACTTT
CASSYLGQGNSPLHF
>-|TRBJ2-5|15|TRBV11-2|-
TGTGCCAGCAGCTTAGTGGTTAGCGTCGTAGAGACCCAGTACTTC
CASSLVVSVVETQYF
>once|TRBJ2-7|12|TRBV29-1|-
TGCAGCGTTCGGACATACTCCTACGAGCAGTACTTC
CSVRTYSYEQYF
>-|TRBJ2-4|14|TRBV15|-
TGTGCCACCAGCAATGCGGCGGGTGGAAACATTCAGTACTTC
CATSNAAGGNIQYF
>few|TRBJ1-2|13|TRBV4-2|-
TGTGCCAGCAGCCAAGAGGGGGAATATGGCTACACCTTC
CASSQEGEYGYTF
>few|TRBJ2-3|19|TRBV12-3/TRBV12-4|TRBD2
TGTGCCAGCAGTTTAGCGACTTGGCTAGCGGGGGGGAGCACAGATACGCAGTATTTT
CASSLATWLAGGSTDTQYF
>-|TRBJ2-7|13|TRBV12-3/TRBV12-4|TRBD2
TGTGCCAGCACCACGACTAGCTTGTACGAGCAGTACTTC
CASTTTSLYEQYF
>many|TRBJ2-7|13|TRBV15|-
TGTGCCACCAGCACCCGGGCCGCCGGCGAGCAGTACTTC
CATSTRAAGEQYF
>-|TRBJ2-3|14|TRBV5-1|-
TGCGCCTCAGCGGGACAAGTGGGTCGGGATACGCAGTATTTT
CASAGQVGRDTQYF
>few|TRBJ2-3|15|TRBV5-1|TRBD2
TGCGCCAGCAGCTTGGAGCGGGGTAACACAGATACGCAGTATTTT
CASSLERGNTDTQYF
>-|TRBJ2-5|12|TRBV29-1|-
TGCAGCGTTGTGGGCCACCAAGAGACCCAGTACTTC
CSVVGHQETQYF
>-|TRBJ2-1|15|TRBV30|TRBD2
TGTGCCGGTGGACTAGCGGGGGGGCCAGCCAATGAGCAGTTCTTC
CAGGLAGGPANEQFF
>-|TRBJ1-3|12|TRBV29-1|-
TGCAGCGCCGGACAGTCTGGAAACACCATATATTTT
CSAGQSGNTIYF
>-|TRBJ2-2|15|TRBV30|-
TGTGCCTGGGACCAGGGCACCGCGATTCCCGGGGAGCTGTTTTTT
CAWDQGTAIPGELFF
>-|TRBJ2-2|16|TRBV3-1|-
TGTGCCAGCAGCCCGGGAGCAGGGGCTTACACCGGGGAGCTGTTTTTT
CASSPGAGAYTGELFF
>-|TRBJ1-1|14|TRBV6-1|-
TGTGCCAGCAGCCTACTGCTGGGAGTCGGTGAAGCTTTCTTT
CASSLLLGVGEAFF
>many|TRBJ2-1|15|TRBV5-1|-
TGCGCCAGCAGCCCATTTACAGCATTTTACAATGAGCAGTTCTTC
CASSPFTAFYNEQFF
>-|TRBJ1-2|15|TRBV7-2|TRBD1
TGTGCCAGCAGCTCTATGTTAGGGGGCGCGAATGGCTACACCTTC
CASSSMLGGANGYTF
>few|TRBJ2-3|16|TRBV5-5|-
TGTGCCAGCAGCTCCAGGGGAGGGGACCCCACAGATACGCAGTATTTT
CASSSRGGDPTDTQYF
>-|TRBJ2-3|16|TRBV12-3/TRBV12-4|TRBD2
TGTGCCAGCACCAAGACTAGCGGGGGGGACACAGATACGCAGTATTTT
CASTKTSGGDTDTQYF
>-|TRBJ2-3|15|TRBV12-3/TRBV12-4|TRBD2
TGTGCCAGCAGTTTAGATAGCGGGGGGGCGGATACGCAGTATTTT
CASSLDSGGADTQYF
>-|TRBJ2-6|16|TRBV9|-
TGTGCCAGCAGCGTCGGAGGGTTCGGTGGGGCCAACGTCCTGACTTTC
CASSVGGFGGANVLTF
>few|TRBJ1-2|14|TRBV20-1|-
TGCAGTGCTAGAGTAGACAAGCCCAATTATCGCTACACCTTC
CSARVDKPNYRYTF
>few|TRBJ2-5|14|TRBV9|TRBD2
TGTGCCAGCAGCTCTGACTGGGGGGGGGAGACCCAGTACTTC
CASSSDWGGETQYF
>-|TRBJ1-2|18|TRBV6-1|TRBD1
TGTGCCAGCAGAACTTACCGGGACAGGGGGCTCGAAGCCTATGGCTACACCTTC
CASRTYRDRGLEAYGYTF
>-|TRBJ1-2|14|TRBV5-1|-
TGCGCCAGCAGCTTGGGCCCGCCGCGCTATGGCTACACCTTC
CASSLGPPRYGYTF